This TCR beta chain is from a study of OX40 agonist ivuxolimab in advanced cancers. Background for the entire study: Ivuxolimab, which targeted the costimulatory receptor OX40 (CD134), was an agonistic, fully human IgG2 monoclonal antibody. Intravenous ivuxolimab was administered to patients every 2 weeks at six dose levels: 0.01, 0.1, 0.3, 1.5, 3 and 10 mg/kg. Among the 52 dose-escalation patients, approximately 20 had hepatocellular carcinoma, approximately 15 melanoma, 9 renal cell carcinoma and 9 head and neck cancer. A male proportion of 82.7% and a mean age of around 60 years, ranging from 23 to 79, were recorded for the dose-escalation cohort. Patients were allowed to have had prior anti-PD-1, anti-PD-L1 or anti-CTLA-4 therapy, and approximately 40% of the dose-escalation patients had previously received checkpoint inhibitors. Partial responses occurred in three dose-escalation patients, of whom one had hepatocellular carcinoma and two had cutaneous melanoma. The purpose of peripheral TCRbeta sequencing was to test whether ivuxolimab changed TCR sequence diversity and led to clonal T-cell expansion. The paper covers the monotherapy dose-escalation part of the phase I ivuxolimab trial, which included N ≈ 52 patients.

Relative to germline, V is 4 bases shorter and J is 9 bases shorter, with 17 bases between their ends. According to the germline V gene, CDR1 reads SGHDT and CDR2 reads YYEEEE. The CDR3 measures 14 amino acids from cysteine to phenylalanine. Only the CDR3 DNA is retained, 42 bases long and in frame from the first base. Genomic DNA was extracted from sorted cells for sequencing of the TCRbeta CDR3 region. TCRbeta CDR3 regions were sequenced using the immunoSEQ Assay. TCRdb obtained this table from immuneACCESS and retained in-frame rearrangements with V and J assigned. These tables miss some clones; where compared with another copy, unresolved V genes account for less than half of the shortfall, and the remainder is unexplained. For this sample the table gives about 60,000 clones, of which about 85% were detected only once. The ten largest account for just under 4% of the sample. As regards this clone: Its antigen remains unidentified. No much larger clone exists at a distance of one base, and base qualities are not known.

The trial excluded patients who had a history of autoimmune disease or who were on systemic immunosuppression. Peripheral blood for TCR sequencing was collected from all dose cohorts at baseline, on cycle 4 day 1, and on cycle 7 day 1. The samples were drawn from a first-in-human, open-label, multicenter phase I dose-escalation trial of ivuxolimab. The trial enrolled adults with locally advanced or metastatic head and neck squamous cell, hepatocellular, melanoma or renal cell carcinoma. CD4+ and CD8+ T cells were sorted separately from peripheral blood before TCR sequencing. General study outcomes and caveats: Low levels of normalized T-cell clonal expansion were also seen in some patients who did not respond. Partial responders in the 0.1-3.0 mg/kg groups had among the lowest normalized peripheral clonal expansion, especially among CD8+ T cells. Clonal expansion of both CD4+ and CD8+ blood T cells was observed from baseline to week 6 at doses 0.1 to 3.0 mg/kg. After ivuxolimab, CD8+ T cells had more expanded clones than CD4+ T cells on average. Antigen specificity was not determined for the clonally expanded peripheral T cells.

The receptor was derived from an adult with an advanced solid tumor such as melanoma, head and neck, liver or kidney cancer. The rearrangement joined TRBV5-6 to TRBJ2-1; a tentative D call is TRBD1 (6 bases match). This specimen was CD4+ or CD8+ T cells sorted from blood, taken in a trial of the OX40 agonist ivuxolimab. The CDR3 protein: CASSGDRYVVEQFF. The DNA is TGTGCCAGCAGCGGCGACAGGTACGTCGTTGAGCAGTTCTTC. Supplemented by the reference TRBV5-6 and TRBJ2-1 proteins around the CDR3, the complete variable domain is DAGVTQSPTHLIKTRGQQVTLRCSPKSGHDTVSWYQQALGQGPQFIFQYYEEEERQRGNFPDRFSGHQFPNYSSELNVNALLLGDSALYLCASSGDRYVVEQFFGPGTRLTVL.